This T cell receptor beta chain was observed in a study of OX40 agonist ivuxolimab in advanced cancers. Study outcomes and limitations: Clones of CD4+ and CD8+ blood T cells grew by week 6 at doses of 0.1 to 3.0 mg/kg. Normalized T-cell clonal expansion was also low in a subset of nonresponders.

Sequencing used immunoSEQ multiplex PCR; TCRdb keeps in-frame clones, though not all of them. The sample contains around 60,000 clones, roughly 80% of which appear only once. This CDR3 is 14 amino acids long. Germline V CDR1 and CDR2: LNHDA, SQIVND (reference sequence). V lost 6 bases and J lost 6; bases outside the gene matches: 9. As to this clone: Its cognate antigen is unknown.

The rearrangement uses TRBV19 and TRBJ2-7; 9 bases match TRBD2. This receptor was taken from an adult with an advanced solid tumor such as melanoma, head and neck, liver or kidney cancer. The source material was CD4+ or CD8+ T cells sorted from blood, sampled in a trial of the OX40 agonist ivuxolimab. CDR3 residues: CASRPAGGRAEQYF. The CDR3 nucleotides read TGTGCCAGTAGGCCCGCTGGCGGGAGGGCCGAGCAGTACTTC.